Listed here are 27 T cell receptor beta chains from one sample, sequenced in a study of cytomegalovirus exposure and HLA in healthy donors. The PCR contained 60 Vbeta and 13 Jbeta primers. The method was immunoSEQ multiplex PCR; TCRdb's version includes in-frame clones alone and lacks a portion of them. This sample has under 250,000 clones, with approximately 79% found just once. The sample was PBMCs. These receptors were obtained from a man aged 45-60 years in good health and CMV-seronegative.

The rearrangement joins TRBV6-6 to TRBJ2-2; D remains ambiguous. CDR3 length: 16 residues. Germline V gives CDR1 MNHNY, CDR2 SVGAGI (reference sequence). The ends were cut back, 1 base at V and 3 bases at J, with 12 bases in the middle. CDR3 nucleotides: TGTGCCAGCAGTTACTTCTCCGCAAGCGACACCGGGGAGCTGTTTTTT. Its translation is CASSYFSASDTGELFF.

In this sample, this clone turned up once. This rearrangement joins TRBV7-9 to TRBJ1-3; D uncertain. Looked up from germline, CDR1 is SEHNR and CDR2 is FQNEAQ (reference sequence). The V gene lost 1 base and the J gene lost 0 bases, with 10 bases spanning the gap. The CDR3 contains 16 residues. The CDR3 spells CASSLVQRPSGNTIYF. The CDR3 DNA is TGTGCCAGCAGCTTAGTGCAGCGCCCCTCTGGAAACACCATATATTTT.

V and J are TRBV10-3 and TRBJ2-7; D perhaps matches TRBD1 (6 bases). Trimming removed 5 bases from V and 5 bases from J, with 16 bases in between. The CDR3 sequence is 14 residues long. Germline loops: CDR1 ENHRY, CDR2 SYGVKD. The CDR3 here is CAISTGNPLNEQYF. The CDR3 DNA sequence: TGTGCCATCAGTACAGGGAACCCCCTTAACGAGCAGTACTTC.

In its sample, this clone was seen a few times. The chain recombines TRBV5-6 with TRBJ2-7; 10 nucleotides line up with TRBD1. The CDR3 loop spans 15 amino acids. The germline V gene encodes CDR1 SGHDT and CDR2 YYEEEE. The trim removed 2 bases at V and 3 bases at J, leaving 5 bases unmatched. In DNA form, the CDR3 reads TGTGCCAGCAGCTTTTTCGGACAGGGGGACTACGAGCAGTACTTC. Its protein product is CASSFFGQGDYEQYF.

The chain employs TRBV9 and TRBJ2-1; D gene ambiguous. V was clipped by 4 bases and J by 0 bases, with 20 bases between them. This CDR3 has 18 residues. The germline CDR1 and CDR2 sequences are SGDLS and YYNGEE. CDR3 sequence reads: CASSPRSQSLNSYNEQFF. As DNA, the CDR3 is TGTGCCAGCAGCCCTCGTAGTCAATCGCTGAACTCCTACAATGAGCAGTTCTTC.

The gene calls are TRBV27 and TRBJ2-7; the match to TRBD2 covers 8 bases. J was trimmed by 1 base and V by 6 bases; bases with no gene match: 5. Germline V gene lookup returns CDR1 MNHEY and CDR2 SMNVEV (reference sequence). CDR3 size: 14 residues. DNA of the CDR3: TGTGCCAGCAGCACCGGGACTAGTTCCTACGAGCAGTACTTC. Its translation: CASSTGTSSYEQYF.

This chain uses TRBV21-1 with TRBJ2-7; the D call in the table, TRBD2, was not verified against the DNA. TRBV21-1 constitutes a pseudogene. The CDR3 sequence is 12 residues long. In DNA form, the CDR3 reads TGTGCCAGCAGCAGGGACTGCGGCGAGCAGTACTTC. Amino acid sequence: CASSRDCGEQYF.

This sequence joins TRBV29-1 and TRBJ2-7; D uncertain. The CDR3 spans 14 residues. Germline V CDR1 and CDR2: SQVTM, ANQGSEA. V gave up 4 bases and J gave up 2 bases, with 15 bases separating them. DNA for the CDR3: TGCAGCGTTGGGTATGTGGCAGACACCTACGAGCAGTACTTC. Amino acids: CSVGYVADTYEQYF.

The gene calls are TRBV5-4 and TRBJ2-5; D is possibly TRBD1 (5 bases). The CDR3 contains 13 residues. Trimming removed 7 bases from V and 5 bases from J, with 15 bases in between. Per germline, CDR1 SGHNT and CDR2 YYREEE (reference sequence). CDR3 DNA: TGTGCCAGCGCCTCTGGGGCGTCCGAGACCCAGTACTTC. Residues: CASASGASETQYF.

This clone was observed a few times. The chain employs TRBV27 and TRBJ1-2; 8 bases map to TRBD1. CDR1 is MNHEY and CDR2 is SMNVEV in the germline V gene (reference sequence). The CDR3 length is 18 residues. J lost 3 bases, V lost 5 bases, and 17 bases had no gene match. CDR3: CASSPLGQGGSNYYGYTF. The CDR3 region has the DNA TGTGCCAGCAGTCCCCTCGGACAGGGAGGTAGTAACTACTATGGCTACACCTTC.

This clone came up once. The V and J genes are TRBV30 and TRBJ2-5, with 9 bases identical to TRBD2. J gave up 4 bases and V 4 bases, and 7 bases lay outside the gene matches. The CDR3 loop spans 14 amino acids. The germline gives CDR1 GTSNPN, CDR2 SVGIG (reference sequence). This CDR3 is CAWKISGSLETQYF. In nucleotides, the CDR3 is TGTGCCTGGAAAATTAGCGGGAGTCTAGAGACCCAGTACTTC.

The V gene is TRBV7-8, the J gene TRBJ2-7; the match to TRBD2 covers 11 bases. Germline V gene data show CDR1 as SGHVS and CDR2 as FQNEAQ. Losses at the gene ends were 5 bases for V and 3 bases for J; bases not matched to a gene: 3. The CDR3 length is 14 residues. The CDR3 loop reads CASSLTSGSYEQYF. The CDR3 bases are TGTGCCAGCAGCCTCACTAGCGGGAGCTACGAGCAGTACTTC.

This chain links TRBV7-2 with TRBJ1-3; D remains unclear. The ends were cut back, 5 bases at V and 4 bases at J, with 15 bases in the middle. The germline gives CDR1 SGHTA, CDR2 FQGNSA. This CDR3 region has 15 residues. This chain's CDR3 is CASSPEAAQGNTIYF. Written as DNA, the CDR3 is TGTGCCAGCAGCCCAGAGGCAGCCCAAGGAAACACCATATATTTT. The full variable domain, in which reference TRBV7-2 and TRBJ1-3 provide the parts outside the CDR3, is GAGVSQSPSNKVTEKGKDVELRCDPISGHTALYWYRQSLGQGLEFLIYFQGNSAPDKSGLPSDRFSAERTGGSVSTLTIQRTQQEDSAVYLCASSPEAAQGNTIYFGEGSWLTVV.

This clone was counted only a few times. The chain couples TRBV25-1 to TRBJ2-5; the match to TRBD2 covers 7 bases. Germline-derived CDR1 and CDR2 are MGHDK and SYGVNS. This CDR3 is built from 15 residues. J gave up 0 bases and V 2 bases, and 3 bases lay outside the gene matches. This chain's CDR3 is CASSEPGRNQETQYF. In DNA form, the CDR3 reads TGTGCCAGCAGTGAACCCGGGAGGAACCAAGAGACCCAGTACTTC.

The rearrangement joins TRBV4-2 to TRBJ1-4; tentatively, D is TRBD1 (5 bases). The CDR3 has 17 residues. V shed 0 bases and J shed 6 bases, with 17 bases lying between them. The germline CDR1 and CDR2 sequences are LGHNA and YNFKEQ. Here the CDR3 DNA reads TGTGCCAGCAGCCAAGATCGGGCCGACAGAACCTATGAAAAACTGTTTTTT. Protein: CASSQDRADRTYEKLFF.

This chain joins TRBV7-3 and TRBJ1-3; D is undetermined. Trimming took 5 bases from V and 1 from J, leaving 12 bases between them. The CDR3 length is 15 residues. Germline V gene sequence: CDR1 SGHTA, CDR2 FQGTGA. Here the CDR3 reads CASSPGGVSGNTIYF. In nucleotides, the CDR3 is TGTGCCAGCAGCCCAGGCGGGGTTTCTGGAAACACCATATATTTT.

DNA for the CDR3: TGCGCCAGCAGCCGGACTAGCGAAAAAGAGACCCAGTACTTC. Translated: CASSRTSEKETQYF. The rearrangement links TRBV5-1 to TRBJ2-5; 9 nucleotides agree with TRBD2. Per the germline V gene, CDR1 is SGHRS and CDR2 is YFSETQ. The CDR3 is made up of 14 amino acids. The trim removed 4 bases at V and 3 bases at J, leaving 4 bases unmatched.

V usage is TRBV30 and J usage is TRBJ1-2; 7 nucleotides match TRBD1. Losses at the gene ends were 4 bases for V and 4 bases for J; bases not matched to a gene: 6. Germline lookup yields CDR1 GTSNPN and CDR2 SVGIG (reference sequence). The CDR3 sequence is 13 residues long. In DNA, the CDR3 is TGTGCCTGGAACCGGGACAGCATCTATGGCTACACCTTC. It is translated as CAWNRDSIYGYTF.

The chain is built from TRBV28 and TRBJ2-7; TRBD1 matches 7 bases. Losses at the gene ends were 5 bases for V and 0 bases for J; bases not matched to a gene: 7. The CDR3 totals 15 residues. Germline loops: CDR1 MDHEN, CDR2 SYDVKM. In nucleotides, the CDR3 is TGTGCCAGCAGTCCAGGGACAGCAAGCTCCTACGAGCAGTACTTC. Amino acid sequence: CASSPGTASSYEQYF.

This chain connects TRBV19 to TRBJ2-7; 13 nucleotides agree with TRBD2. The CDR3 covers 15 residues. With 4 bases clipped from V and 2 bases from J, the junction kept 2 bases outside the gene matches. CDR1 and CDR2 (germline): LNHDA, SQIVND (reference sequence). This CDR3 is CASSTGTSGTYEQYF. CDR3 sequence (DNA): TGTGCCAGTAGTACCGGGACTAGCGGGACCTACGAGCAGTACTTC.

This CDR3 reads CASSSGQPYNSPLHF. CDR3 nucleotides: TGTGCCAGCAGCTCGGGACAGCCCTATAATTCACCCCTCCACTTT. The chain employs TRBV11-1 and TRBJ1-6; TRBD1 matches at 7 bases. The CDR3 spans 15 residues. V shed 4 bases, J shed 2 bases, and the junction held 2 bases outside the gene matches. Germline lookup yields CDR1 SGHAT and CDR2 FQDESV (reference sequence).

This chain links TRBV19 with TRBJ1-4; D is unclear. Germline V gene sequence: CDR1 LNHDA, CDR2 SQIVND (reference sequence). Deletions cut 7 bases from V and 5 bases from J, with 17 bases between. The CDR3 is 15 amino acids. The CDR3 spells CASTPNVPGNEKLFF. The CDR3 DNA reads TGTGCCAGTACCCCGAACGTGCCGGGGAATGAAAAACTGTTTTTT.

The chain combines TRBV28 with TRBJ2-7; TRBD1 is a possible D gene (6 bases). Germline CDR1 and CDR2: MDHEN and SYDVKM. V was cut by 5 bases and J by 3 bases, with 14 bases left in between. The CDR3 is 14 residues long. Here the CDR3 reads CASSPTRDNYEQYF. DNA for the CDR3: TGTGCCAGCAGTCCAACTCGGGACAACTACGAGCAGTACTTC.

This sequence joins TRBV5-1 and TRBJ2-5; 8 nucleotides line up with TRBD2. TRBJ2-7 matches the DNA end more closely, so the J call is doubtful. Germline lookup yields CDR1 SGHRS and CDR2 YFSETQ. This CDR3 is 14 amino acids long. In DNA form, the CDR3 reads TGCGCCAGCAGCTCTCCGGGACTAGGGGGCGAGCAGTACTTC. Its translation is CASSSPGLGGEQYF.

This chain connects TRBV11-2 to TRBJ2-1; D is perhaps TRBD2 (5 bases). The CDR3 spans 15 residues. The germline V gene has CDR1 SGHAT and CDR2 FQNNGV. With 5 bases removed from V and 12 bases from J, the gap between germline ends came to 23 bases. As DNA, the CDR3 is TGTGCCAGCAGCCCACTAACCACCTCTAGCTGGGCGCAGTTCTTC. Protein product: CASSPLTTSSWAQFF.

The table lists this clone with a few counts. V is TRBV9 and J is TRBJ2-5; D is ambiguous. There are 13 residues in the CDR3. The ends were cut back, 4 bases at V and 1 base at J, with 8 bases in the middle. Germline values: CDR1 SGDLS, CDR2 YYNGEE. CDR3: CASSPSGQETQYF. DNA for the CDR3: TGTGCCAGCAGCCCCTCGGGCCAAGAGACCCAGTACTTC.

The rearrangement joins TRBV27 to TRBJ1-1, with TRBD1 identical over 11 bases. From germline, CDR1 is MNHEY and CDR2 SMNVEV (reference sequence). The CDR3 sequence is 16 residues long. J was trimmed by 1 base and V by 4 bases; bases with no gene match: 5. For the CDR3, the DNA is TGTGCCAGCAGTTCGGACAGGGGGCGAGGGAACACTGAAGCTTTCTTT. Its translation is CASSSDRGRGNTEAFF.